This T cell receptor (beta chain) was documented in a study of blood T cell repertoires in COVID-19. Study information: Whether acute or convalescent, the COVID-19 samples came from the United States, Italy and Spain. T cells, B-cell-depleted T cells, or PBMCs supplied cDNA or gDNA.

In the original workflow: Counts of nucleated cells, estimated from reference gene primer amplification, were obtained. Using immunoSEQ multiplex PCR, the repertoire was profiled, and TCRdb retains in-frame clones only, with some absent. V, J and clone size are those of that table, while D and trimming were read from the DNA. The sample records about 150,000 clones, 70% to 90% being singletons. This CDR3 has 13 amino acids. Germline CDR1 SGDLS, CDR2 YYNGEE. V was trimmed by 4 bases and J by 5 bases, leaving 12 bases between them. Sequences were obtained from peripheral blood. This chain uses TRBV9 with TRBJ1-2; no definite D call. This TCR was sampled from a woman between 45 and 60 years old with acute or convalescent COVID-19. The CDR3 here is CASSPLSPYGYTF. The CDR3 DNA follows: TGTGCCAGCAGCCCCTTAAGCCCGTATGGCTACACCTTC. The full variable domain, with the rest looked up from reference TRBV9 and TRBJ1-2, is DSGVTQTPKHLITATGQRVTLRCSPRSGDLSVYWYQQSLDQGLQFLIQYYNGEERAKGNILERFSAQQFPDLHSELNLSSLELGDSALYFCASSPLSPYGYTFGSGTRLTVV.